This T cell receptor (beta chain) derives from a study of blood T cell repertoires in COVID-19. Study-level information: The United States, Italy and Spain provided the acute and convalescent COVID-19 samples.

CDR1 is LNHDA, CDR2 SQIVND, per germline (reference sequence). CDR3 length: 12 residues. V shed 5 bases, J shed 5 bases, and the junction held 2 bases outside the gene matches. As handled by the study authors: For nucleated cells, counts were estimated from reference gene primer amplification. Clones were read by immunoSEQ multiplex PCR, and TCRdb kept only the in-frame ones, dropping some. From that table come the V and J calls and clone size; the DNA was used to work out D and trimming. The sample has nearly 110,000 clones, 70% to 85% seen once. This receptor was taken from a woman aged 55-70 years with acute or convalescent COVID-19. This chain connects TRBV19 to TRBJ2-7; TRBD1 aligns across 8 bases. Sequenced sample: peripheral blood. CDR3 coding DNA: TGTGCCAGTAGTGTGACAGGGGACGAGCAGTACTTC. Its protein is CASSVTGDEQYF. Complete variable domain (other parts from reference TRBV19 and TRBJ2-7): DGGITQSPKYLFRKEGQNVTLSCEQNLNHDAMYWYRQDPGQGLRLIYYSQIVNDFQKGDIAEGYSVSREKKESFPLTVTSAQKNPTAFYLCASSVTGDEQYFGPGTRLTVT.